One and the same sample provided the 14 T cell receptor beta chains below, sequenced in a study of CD8 T cells in Susac syndrome. Random hexamers served to reverse transcribe roughly 0.45 to 1 ug RNA. TCRdb re-derived calls from the immunoSEQ multiplex PCR reads in MiXCR, one entry per CDR3 protein. This sample has roughly 100,000 distinct CDR3 sequences; approximately 94% occur once, and the top ten carry 0.4% to 0.5%. Sample: CD8+ T cells from PBMCs. Receptors were obtained from a human donor with Susac syndrome.

V usage is TRBV7-9 and J usage is TRBJ1-4, with D uncertain. CDR1 is SEHNR, CDR2 FQNEAQ, per germline (reference sequence). This CDR3 is 14 amino acids long. V shed 5 bases and J shed 6 bases, with 13 bases lying between them. The DNA of the CDR3 is TGTGCCAGCAGCCGCCCCACTCGGGATGAAAAACTGTTTTTT. It yields the protein CASSRPTRDEKLFF. Combining the CDR3 with reference TRBV7-9 and TRBJ1-4 gives the whole variable domain DTGVSQNPRHKITKRGQNVTFRCDPISEHNRLYWYRQTLGQGPEFLTYFQNEAQLEKSRLLSDRFSAERPKGSFSTLEIQRTEQGDSAMYLCASSRPTRDEKLFFGSGTQLSVL.

The rearrangement links TRBV7-9 to TRBJ2-5; 7 nucleotides agree with TRBD2. V dropped 6 bases and J dropped 2; count of bases not matched to a gene: 12. Germline V lookup: CDR1 SEHNR, CDR2 FQNEAQ (reference sequence). The CDR3 consists of 16 residues. The CDR3 nucleotides are TGTGCCAGCAGTCCCCAGATGGGCGGGGGACAAGAGACCCAGTACTTC. It translates to CASSPQMGGGQETQYF.

The rearrangement joins TRBV2 to TRBJ1-5, with D uncertain. From germline, CDR1 is SNHLY and CDR2 FYNNEI. The CDR3 length is 13 residues. The V end was cut by 6 bases, the J end by 9 bases, with 15 bases between. CDR3 residues: CASRAALTLPQHF. CDR3 sequence (DNA): TGTGCCAGCAGAGCGGCCCTCACCTTGCCCCAGCATTTT.

V is TRBV27 and J is TRBJ2-2; D perhaps matches TRBD2 (6 bases). V was pared by 4 bases and J by 6 bases, with 15 bases between. CDR1 MNHEY and CDR2 SMNVEV come from the germline V gene (reference sequence). The CDR3 has 15 residues. The CDR3 nucleotides read TGTGCCAGCAGTTCCCCTCGGAGGGTCGCCGGGGAGCTGTTTTTT. Protein: CASSSPRRVAGELFF.

The V call is TRBV29-1, the J call TRBJ2-4; 8 bases agree with TRBD1. This CDR3 is 14 amino acids long. V gave up 7 bases and J gave up 1 base; unmatched junction bases: 6. In germline, CDR1 is SQVTM, CDR2 ANQGSEA. The CDR3 is CSAARQGAKNIQYF. In DNA form, the CDR3 reads TGCAGCGCTGCACGACAGGGGGCCAAAAACATTCAGTACTTC.

There are a few counts of this clonotype. The chain combines TRBV12-3 or TRBV12-4 with TRBJ1-5; D is unresolved. Trimming pared 1 base from V and 5 bases from J, leaving 6 bases between. The CDR3 extends over 13 amino acids. The chain's CDR3 is CASSLGLDQPQHF. DNA of the CDR3: TGTGCCAGCAGTTTAGGGCTCGATCAGCCCCAGCATTTT.

In DNA, the CDR3 is TGCGCCAGCAGCCAAGAACCAGGGACTAGCTACGCAGATACGCAGTATTTT. Translation: CASSQEPGTSYADTQYF. The chain couples TRBV4-1 to TRBJ2-3; 9 bases line up with TRBD2. The V and J ends lost 0 bases and 4 bases, in that order; junction bases with no gene match: 8. Germline assignment: CDR1 MGHRA and CDR2 YSYEKL. The CDR3 has 17 amino acids.

V usage is TRBV20-1 and J usage is TRBJ2-5; the D gene is possibly TRBD1 (6 bases). The germline V gene encodes CDR1 DFQATT and CDR2 SNEGSKA (reference sequence). The V and J ends lost 1 base and 7 bases respectively, with 16 bases between them. The CDR3 totals 14 residues. Here the CDR3 reads CSARGSRDTRTQYF. DNA for the CDR3: TGCAGTGCTAGAGGCAGCCGGGACACCAGGACCCAGTACTTC.

The V gene is TRBV18, the J gene TRBJ1-2, with a tentative D call TRBD1 (6 bases). The germline CDR1 and CDR2 sequences are KGHSH and LQKENI. The germline V and J ends were trimmed by 0 bases and 4 bases, with 9 bases remaining between them. CDR3 length: 14 amino acids. CDR3 bases: TGTGCCAGCTCACCACCCGGACAGAGCTATGGCTACACCTTC. Protein: CASSPPGQSYGYTF. The full variable domain, in which reference TRBV18 and TRBJ1-2 provide the parts outside the CDR3, is NAGVMQNPRHLVRRRGQEARLRCSPMKGHSHVYWYRQLPEEGLKFMVYLQKENIIDESGMPKERFSAEFPKEGPSILRIQQVVRGDSAAYFCASSPPGQSYGYTFGSGTRLTVV.

The rearrangement uses TRBV20-1 and TRBJ1-1, with unresolved D. Per the germline V gene, CDR1 is DFQATT and CDR2 is SNEGSKA (reference sequence). This CDR3 region has 14 residues. V was shortened by 5 bases and J by 4 bases, with 17 bases between the two germline ends. The CDR3 DNA is TGCAGTGCTTTTCGTCCCGCAGGTGGCACTGAAGCTTTCTTT. The encoded protein is CSAFRPAGGTEAFF.

The chain employs TRBV7-8 and TRBJ2-2; D perhaps matches TRBD1 (5 bases). CDR3 length equals 16 residues. With 2 bases removed from V and 3 bases from J, the gap between germline ends came to 13 bases. Germline CDR1 reads SGHVS; CDR2 reads FQNEAQ. The CDR3 region has the DNA TGTGCCAGCAGCTTACCTCAGGGCGTGGACACCGGGGAGCTGTTTTTT. Protein sequence: CASSLPQGVDTGELFF. Full variable domain (missing parts from reference TRBV7-8 and TRBJ2-2): GAGVSQSPRYKVAKRGQDVALRCDPISGHVSLFWYQQALGQGPEFLTYFQNEAQLDKSGLPSDRFFAERPEGSVSTLKIQRTQQEDSAVYLCASSLPQGVDTGELFFGEGSRLTVL.

There are a few counts of this clonotype. V gene TRBV7-8 combines with J gene TRBJ2-3; 9 bases are shared with TRBD2. The V and J ends lost 0 bases and 1 base, in that order; junction bases with no gene match: 2. The CDR3 has 16 residues. Germline CDR1 and CDR2: SGHVS and FQNEAQ. The CDR3, as DNA: TGTGCCAGCAGCTTAGCGCCTAGCGGGGGCACAGATACGCAGTATTTT. Translated, it gives CASSLAPSGGTDTQYF.

The V gene is TRBV7-9, the J gene TRBJ2-3; 10 bases line up with TRBD2. Germline V gives CDR1 SEHNR, CDR2 FQNEAQ (reference sequence). The CDR3 runs to 16 residues. With 5 bases clipped from V and 4 bases from J, the junction kept 9 bases outside the gene matches. CDR3 coding DNA: TGTGCCAGCAGCCCCCCGGCTAGCGGGGGCCCAGATACGCAGTATTTT. It codes for CASSPPASGGPDTQYF.

This clonotype occurred once. The chain has TRBV7-9 and TRBJ1-2; D is undetermined. The CDR3 extends over 14 amino acids. Germline V gene lookup returns CDR1 SEHNR and CDR2 FQNEAQ (reference sequence). V was trimmed by 0 bases and J by 5 bases, leaving 10 bases between them. The CDR3 region has the DNA TGTGCCAGCAGCTTAGCTCCCGAGGCTTATGGCTACACCTTC. It encodes CASSLAPEAYGYTF.